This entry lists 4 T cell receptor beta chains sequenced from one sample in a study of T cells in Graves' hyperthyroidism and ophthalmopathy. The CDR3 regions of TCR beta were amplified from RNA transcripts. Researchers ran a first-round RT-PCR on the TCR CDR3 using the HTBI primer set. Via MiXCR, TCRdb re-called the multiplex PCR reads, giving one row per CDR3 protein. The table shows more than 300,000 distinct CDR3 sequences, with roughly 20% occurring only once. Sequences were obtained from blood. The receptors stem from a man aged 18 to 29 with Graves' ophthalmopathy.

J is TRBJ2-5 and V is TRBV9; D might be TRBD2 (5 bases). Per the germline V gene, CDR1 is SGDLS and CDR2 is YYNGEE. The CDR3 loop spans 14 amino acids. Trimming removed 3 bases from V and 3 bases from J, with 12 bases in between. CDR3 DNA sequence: TGTGCCAGCAGCGACGGACTGGTTGAAGAGACCCAGTACTTC. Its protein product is CASSDGLVEETQYF.

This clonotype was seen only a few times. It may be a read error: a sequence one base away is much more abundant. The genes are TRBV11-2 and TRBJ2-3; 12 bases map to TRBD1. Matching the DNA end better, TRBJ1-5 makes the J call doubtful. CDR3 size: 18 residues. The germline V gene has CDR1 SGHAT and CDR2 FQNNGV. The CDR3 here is CASSFGPPGQGATDTQHF. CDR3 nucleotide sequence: TGTGCCAGCAGCTTCGGACCCCCGGGACAGGGGGCTACAGATACGCAGCATTTT.

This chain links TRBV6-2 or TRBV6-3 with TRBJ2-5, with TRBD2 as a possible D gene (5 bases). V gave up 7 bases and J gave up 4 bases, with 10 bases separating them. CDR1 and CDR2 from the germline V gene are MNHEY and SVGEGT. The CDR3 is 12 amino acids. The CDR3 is CASKILGETQYF. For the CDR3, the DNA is TGTGCCAGCAAAATACTAGGAGAGACCCAGTACTTC.

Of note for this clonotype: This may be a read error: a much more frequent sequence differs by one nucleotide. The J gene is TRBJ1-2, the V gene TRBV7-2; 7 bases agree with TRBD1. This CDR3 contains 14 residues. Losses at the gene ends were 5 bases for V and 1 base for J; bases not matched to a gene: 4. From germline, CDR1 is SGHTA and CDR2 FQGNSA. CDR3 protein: CTSSINRGNYGYTF. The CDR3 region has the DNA TGTACCAGCAGCATCAACAGGGGTAACTATGGCTACACCTTC.